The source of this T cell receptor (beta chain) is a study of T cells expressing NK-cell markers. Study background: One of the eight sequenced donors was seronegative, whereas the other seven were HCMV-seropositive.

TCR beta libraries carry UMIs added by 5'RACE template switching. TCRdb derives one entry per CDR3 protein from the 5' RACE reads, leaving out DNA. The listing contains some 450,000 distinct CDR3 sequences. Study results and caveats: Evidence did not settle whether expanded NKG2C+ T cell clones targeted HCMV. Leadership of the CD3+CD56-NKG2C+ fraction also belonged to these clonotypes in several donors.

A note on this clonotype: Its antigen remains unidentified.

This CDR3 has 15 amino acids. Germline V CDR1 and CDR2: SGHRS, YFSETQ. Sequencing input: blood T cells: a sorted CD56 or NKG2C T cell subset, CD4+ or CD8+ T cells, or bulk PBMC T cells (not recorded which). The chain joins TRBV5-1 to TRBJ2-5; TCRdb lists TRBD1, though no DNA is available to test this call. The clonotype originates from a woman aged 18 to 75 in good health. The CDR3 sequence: CASSLLGGIQETQYF.